Many counts were recorded for the clone carrying this T cell receptor beta chain. Its antigen remains unknown. After constant-region reverse-primer amplification, full-length variable regions underwent semi-nested PCR with Nested Universal Primer A. TCRdb reprocessed the 5' RACE reads via MiXCR and lists one record per CDR3 protein. The sample lists 35,000 to 45,000 distinct CDR3 sequences; roughly 22% were seen once. The sorted Tregs were CD4+CD25+CD127-/low cells. Whole-study results and caveats: Tumor-infiltrating Treg TCR alpha and beta sequences overlapped most with tumor naive CD4+ T cells, then blood naive. The TCR gene usage of tumor memory CD4+ T cells clustered together with blood and lymph node memory CD4+ cells and with lymph node naive CD4+ cells. The larger-cohort validation was restricted to a single TCR beta V-J rearrangement rather than whole repertoires.

Germline lookup yields CDR1 SEHNR and CDR2 FQNEAQ (reference sequence). V was pared by 5 bases and J by 2 bases, with 10 bases between. The CDR3 runs to 14 residues. V usage is TRBV7-9 and J usage is TRBJ1-3; D is possibly TRBD1 (5 bases). Input material: Tregs sorted from a lymph node. The sequence was obtained from a female donor with breast cancer. DNA for the CDR3: TGTGCCAGCAGCAAAGGGGTGGCTGGAAACACCATATATTTT. Amino acids: CASSKGVAGNTIYF.